A selection of T cell receptor beta chains follows, all from one sample in a study of CD8+ T cells in alopecia areata. Using immunoSEQ multiplex PCR, the repertoire was profiled, and TCRdb retains in-frame clones only, with some absent. Of some 180,000 clones listed, roughly 50% were seen once; the top ten hold around 5%. Sequenced input: CD8+ T cells sorted from blood. These receptors all come from a human donor in good health. CDR3s include the opening cysteine and the closing phenylalanine or tryptophan. The D gene is left open where the match is weak. Expanded clones get a size class; other rows say once, few or many, or leave the size out.

DNA: TGTGCCAGCAGCGTAGGAGGGGGGACCACTGAAGCTTTCTTT; CDR3: CASSVGGGTTEAFF; size: few; D: NA; V: TRBV9; J: TRBJ1-1
DNA: TGTGCCAGCAGGCGGGGGGCAGGGAGCGCCACTGAAGCTTTCTTT; CDR3: CASRRGAGSATEAFF; size: NA; D: NA; V: TRBV27; J: TRBJ1-1
DNA: TGTGCCAGCAGTGATCTGGGCGGGAACACTGAAGCTTTCTTT; CDR3: CASSDLGGNTEAFF; size: few; D: NA; V: TRBV6-1; J: TRBJ1-1
DNA: TGCAGCGTCACGACAGCCTCCTACGAGCAGTACTTC; CDR3: CSVTTASYEQYF; size: NA; D: NA; V: TRBV29-1; J: TRBJ2-7
DNA: TGTGCCAGCAGCCAGGACAGGGGGCAGGATCAGCCCCAGCATTTT; CDR3: CASSQDRGQDQPQHF; size: NA; D: TRBD1; V: TRBV6-6; J: TRBJ1-5
DNA: TGTGCCAGCAGTGAGGAAGGAGGGGGCGGCGAAGCTTTCTTT; CDR3: CASSEEGGGGEAFF; size: NA; D: TRBD1; V: TRBV2; J: TRBJ1-1
DNA: TGCGCCAGCAGCCTCGGGACAGGGCGGGGGCAGCCCCAGCATTTT; CDR3: CASSLGTGRGQPQHF; size: NA; D: TRBD1; V: TRBV4-1; J: TRBJ1-5
DNA: TGCGCCAGCTTGTCAATTGAGGAGACAGATCAGCCCCAGCATTTT; CDR3: CASLSIEETDQPQHF; size: once; D: NA; V: TRBV23-1; J: TRBJ1-5
DNA: TGTGCCAGCACCTTCAACAGGGATTTTGGCTACACCTTC; CDR3: CASTFNRDFGYTF; size: NA; D: NA; V: TRBV11-2; J: TRBJ1-2
DNA: TGCAGCGTCCCCCTAGGGCAGGCCGAGTTT; CDR3: CSVPLGQAEF; size: NA; D: NA; V: TRBV29-1; J: TRBJ1-1
DNA: TGCAGCGTGACTAGCGGTCTAGGTAATGAGCAGTTCTTC; CDR3: CSVTSGLGNEQFF; size: few; D: TRBD2; V: TRBV29-1; J: TRBJ2-1
DNA: TGCAGCGCTGGACAGGTAAACTACGAGCAGTACTTC; CDR3: CSAGQVNYEQYF; size: NA; D: TRBD1; V: TRBV29-1; J: TRBJ2-7
DNA: TGTGCCAGCAGCAGACCGGGACTATTTGGGGCAGGTGAGCAGTTCTTC; CDR3: CASSRPGLFGAGEQFF; size: NA; D: TRBD2; V: TRBV7-3; J: TRBJ2-1
DNA: TGTGCCAGCAGCGCCGGGACTAGCCACGAGCAGTACTTC; CDR3: CASSAGTSHEQYF; size: NA; D: TRBD2; V: TRBV5-6; J: TRBJ2-7
DNA: TGTGCCAGCAGCCTAACGAGGGGGCCGTTCTTC; CDR3: CASSLTRGPFF; size: NA; D: TRBD1; V: TRBV11-2; J: TRBJ2-1
DNA: TGTGCCAGCAGCTGGGACAGGGATGGCTACACCTTC; CDR3: CASSWDRDGYTF; size: NA; D: TRBD1; V: TRBV6-6; J: TRBJ1-2
DNA: TGTGCCAGCAGCTTCCCGGGACAGGGTGGTGAGCAGTACTTC; CDR3: CASSFPGQGGEQYF; size: NA; D: TRBD1; V: TRBV7-9; J: TRBJ2-7
DNA: TGCGCCAGCAGCCCCCAGGAGAGGGGGCAGTACAATGAGCAGTTCTTC; CDR3: CASSPQERGQYNEQFF; size: NA; D: TRBD1; V: TRBV4-1; J: TRBJ2-1
DNA: TGTGCCAGCAGGTATGGGGGGAGCAATCAGCCCCAGCATTTT; CDR3: CASRYGGSNQPQHF; size: NA; D: NA; V: TRBV27; J: TRBJ1-5
DNA: TGTGCCAGCAGTGAATCGCAGGGGGCTGGGACAGATACGCAGTATTTT; CDR3: CASSESQGAGTDTQYF; size: few; D: TRBD1; V: TRBV2; J: TRBJ2-3